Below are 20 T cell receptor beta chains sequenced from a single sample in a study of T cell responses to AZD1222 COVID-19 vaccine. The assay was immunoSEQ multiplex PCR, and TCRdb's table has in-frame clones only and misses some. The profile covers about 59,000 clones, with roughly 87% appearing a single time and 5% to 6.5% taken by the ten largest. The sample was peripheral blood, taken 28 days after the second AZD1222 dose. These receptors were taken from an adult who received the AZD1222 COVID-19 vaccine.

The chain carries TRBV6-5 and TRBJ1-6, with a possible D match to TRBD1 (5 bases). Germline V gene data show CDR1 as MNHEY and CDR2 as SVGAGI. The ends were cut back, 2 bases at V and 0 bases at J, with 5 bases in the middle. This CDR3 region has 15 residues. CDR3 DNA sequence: TGTGCCAGCAGTTACGACAGCTCCTATAATTCACCCCTCCACTTT. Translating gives CASSYDSSYNSPLHF.

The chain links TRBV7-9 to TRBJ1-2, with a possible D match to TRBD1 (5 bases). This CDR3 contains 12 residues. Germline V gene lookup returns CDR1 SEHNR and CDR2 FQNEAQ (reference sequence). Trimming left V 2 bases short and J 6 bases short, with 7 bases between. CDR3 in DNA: TGTGCCAGCAGCTTAAGGGGTCATGGCTACACCTTC. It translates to CASSLRGHGYTF.

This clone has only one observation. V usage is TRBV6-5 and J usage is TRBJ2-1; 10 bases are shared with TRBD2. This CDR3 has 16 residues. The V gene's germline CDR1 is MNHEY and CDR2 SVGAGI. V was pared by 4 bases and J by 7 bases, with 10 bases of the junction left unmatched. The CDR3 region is CASSSPPGSGRNEQFF. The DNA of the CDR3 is TGTGCCAGCAGTTCCCCCCCGGGTAGCGGGAGGAATGAGCAGTTCTTC.

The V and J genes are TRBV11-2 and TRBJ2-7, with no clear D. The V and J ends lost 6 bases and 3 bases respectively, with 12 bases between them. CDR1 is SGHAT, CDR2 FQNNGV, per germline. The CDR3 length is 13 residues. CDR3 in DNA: TGTGCCAGCAGTAGGGCCCCTGACTACGAGCAGTACTTC. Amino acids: CASSRAPDYEQYF.

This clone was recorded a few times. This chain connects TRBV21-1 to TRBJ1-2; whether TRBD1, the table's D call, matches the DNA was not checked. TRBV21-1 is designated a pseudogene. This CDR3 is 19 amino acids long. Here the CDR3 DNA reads TGTGCCAGCAGCAAACCCGCCAACGGGACAGGGGGATGTTTCTATGGCTACACCTTC. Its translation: CASSKPANGTGGCFYGYTF.

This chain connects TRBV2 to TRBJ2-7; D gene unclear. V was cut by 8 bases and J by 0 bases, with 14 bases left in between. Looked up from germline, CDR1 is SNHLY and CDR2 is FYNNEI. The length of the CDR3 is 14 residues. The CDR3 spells CASCRNLYSYEQYF. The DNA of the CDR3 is TGTGCCAGCTGTAGAAACCTTTACTCCTACGAGCAGTACTTC.

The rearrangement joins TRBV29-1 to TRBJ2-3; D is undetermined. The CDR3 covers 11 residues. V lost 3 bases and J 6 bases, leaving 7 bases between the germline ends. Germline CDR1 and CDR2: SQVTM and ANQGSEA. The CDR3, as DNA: TGCAGCGTTGAGGAGAGGGATACGCAGTATTTT. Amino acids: CSVEERDTQYF.

As DNA, the CDR3 is TGTGCCAGCAGCGACCGGGACAGGGAGGGCAAAAACATTCAGTACTTC. Amino acid sequence: CASSDRDREGKNIQYF. The V and J genes are TRBV7-9 and TRBJ2-4; 9 bases agree with TRBD1. The CDR3 has 16 residues. In germline, CDR1 is SEHNR, CDR2 FQNEAQ (reference sequence). With V trimmed by 5 bases and J by 3 bases, 8 bases remained unmatched.

DNA of the CDR3: TGTGCCAGCAGTTTAAATGGCGGAACAGGGGCGAACACCGGGGAGCTGTTTTTT. Protein: CASSLNGGTGANTGELFF. This sequence joins TRBV27 and TRBJ2-2; TRBD1 matches at 7 bases. V shed 2 bases and J 0 bases; nucleotides not matched to a gene: 9. The CDR3 contains 18 residues. CDR1 MNHEY and CDR2 SMNVEV come from the germline V gene (reference sequence).

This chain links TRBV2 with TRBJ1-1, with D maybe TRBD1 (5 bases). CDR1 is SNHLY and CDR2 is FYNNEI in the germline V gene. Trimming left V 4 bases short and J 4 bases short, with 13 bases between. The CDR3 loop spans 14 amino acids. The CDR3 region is CASSGDAEGTEAFF. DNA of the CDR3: TGTGCCAGCAGTGGGGACGCCGAGGGCACTGAAGCTTTCTTT.

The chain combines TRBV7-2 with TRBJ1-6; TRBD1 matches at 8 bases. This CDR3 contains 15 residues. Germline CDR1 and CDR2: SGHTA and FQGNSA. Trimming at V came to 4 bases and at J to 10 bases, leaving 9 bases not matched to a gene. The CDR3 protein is CASSYSGQGGSPLHF. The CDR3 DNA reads TGTGCCAGCAGCTACTCCGGACAGGGAGGATCACCCCTCCACTTT. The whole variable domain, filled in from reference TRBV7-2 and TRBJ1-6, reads GAGVSQSPSNKVTEKGKDVELRCDPISGHTALYWYRQSLGQGLEFLIYFQGNSAPDKSGLPSDRFSAERTGGSVSTLTIQRTQQEDSAVYLCASSYSGQGGSPLHFGNGTRLTVT.

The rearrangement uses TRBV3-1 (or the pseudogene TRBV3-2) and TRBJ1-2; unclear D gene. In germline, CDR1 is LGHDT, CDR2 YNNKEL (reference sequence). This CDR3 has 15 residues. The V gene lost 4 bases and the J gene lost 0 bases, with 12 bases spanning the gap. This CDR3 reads CASSPGRTTNYGYTF. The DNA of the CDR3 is TGTGCCAGCAGCCCTGGACGGACTACTAACTATGGCTACACCTTC.

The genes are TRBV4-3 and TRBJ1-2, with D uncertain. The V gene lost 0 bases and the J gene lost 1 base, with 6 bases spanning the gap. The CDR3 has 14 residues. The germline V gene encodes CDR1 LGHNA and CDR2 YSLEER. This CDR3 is CASSQENVNYGYTF. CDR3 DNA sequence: TGCGCCAGCAGCCAAGAAAACGTTAACTATGGCTACACCTTC.

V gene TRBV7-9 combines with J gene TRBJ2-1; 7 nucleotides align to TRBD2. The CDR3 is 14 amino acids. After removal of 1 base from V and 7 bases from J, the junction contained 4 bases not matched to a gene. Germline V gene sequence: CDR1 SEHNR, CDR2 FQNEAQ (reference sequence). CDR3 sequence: CASSLDGRYNEQFF. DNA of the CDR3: TGTGCCAGCAGCTTAGACGGGAGGTATAATGAGCAGTTCTTC.

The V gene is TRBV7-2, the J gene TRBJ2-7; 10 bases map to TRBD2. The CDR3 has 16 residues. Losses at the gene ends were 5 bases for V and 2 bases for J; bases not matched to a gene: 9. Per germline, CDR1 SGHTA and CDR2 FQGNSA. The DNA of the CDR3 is TGTGCCAGCAGCGACAGCGGGACTAGCGTTCCCTACGAGCAGTACTTC. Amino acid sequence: CASSDSGTSVPYEQYF.

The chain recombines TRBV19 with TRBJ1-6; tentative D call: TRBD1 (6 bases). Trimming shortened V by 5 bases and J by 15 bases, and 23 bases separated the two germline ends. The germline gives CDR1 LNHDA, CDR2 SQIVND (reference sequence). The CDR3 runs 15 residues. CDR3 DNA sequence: TGTGCCAGTAGTGCAACTCGGGACAAGACGGGAGACCTCCACTTT. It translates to CASSATRDKTGDLHF.

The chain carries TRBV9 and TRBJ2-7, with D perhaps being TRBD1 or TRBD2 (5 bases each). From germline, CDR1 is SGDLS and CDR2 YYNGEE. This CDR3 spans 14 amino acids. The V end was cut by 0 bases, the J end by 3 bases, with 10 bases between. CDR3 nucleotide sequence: TGTGCCAGCAGCGTAGCGACGAGGGGCTACGAGCAGTACTTC. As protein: CASSVATRGYEQYF.

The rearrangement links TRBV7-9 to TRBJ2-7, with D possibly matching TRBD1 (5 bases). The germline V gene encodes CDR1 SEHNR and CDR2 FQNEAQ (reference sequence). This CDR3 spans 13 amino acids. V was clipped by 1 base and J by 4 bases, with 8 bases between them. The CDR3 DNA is TGTGCCAGCAGCTTAGGGACACCGTACGAGCAGTACTTC. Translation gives CASSLGTPYEQYF.

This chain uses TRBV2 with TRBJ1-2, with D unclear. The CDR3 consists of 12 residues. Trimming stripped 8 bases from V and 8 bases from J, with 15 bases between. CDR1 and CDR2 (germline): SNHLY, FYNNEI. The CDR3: CASGRTWYGYTF. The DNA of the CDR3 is TGTGCCAGCGGTCGTACTTGGTACGGCTACACCTTC.

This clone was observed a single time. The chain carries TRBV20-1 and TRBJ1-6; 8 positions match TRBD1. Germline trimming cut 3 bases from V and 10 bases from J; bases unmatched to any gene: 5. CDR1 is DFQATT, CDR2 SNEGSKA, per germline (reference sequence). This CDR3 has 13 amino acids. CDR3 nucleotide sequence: TGCAGTGCTAGTACAGGGGGAAACTCACCCCTCCACTTT. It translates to CSASTGGNSPLHF.